This entry concerns a single T cell receptor (beta chain). The antigen is undetermined. This entry comes from a study of post-analysis software for immune sequencing data. Germline values: CDR1 LNHNV, CDR2 YYDKDF (reference sequence). The V end lost 1 base, the J end lost 8 bases, and 17 bases lay between the germline ends. The CDR3 is made up of 15 amino acids. Broader study findings: Patients carried 4 or 5 TRBV segments more frequently than controls did, and TRBV5-6, TRBV5-1 and TRBV20-1 were among them.

TCR beta libraries were prepared from cDNA with unique molecular identifiers. One entry per CDR3 protein results from TCRdb running MiXCR on the PCR reads. Of about 680,000 distinct CDR3 sequences in the sample, roughly three fifths were seen once. The source of this sequence is a girl aged 2-9 years with multiple sclerosis. Sequencing was done on a sample of blood. The chain recombines TRBV15 with TRBJ1-1, with D possibly being TRBD1 (6 bases). The CDR3 DNA sequence: TGTGCCACCAGCAGAGTACCCCGGGACACCCGAGAAGCTTTCTTT. Encoded protein: CATSRVPRDTREAFF.